This is a list of T cell receptor beta chains from one sample in a study of identical twins. One entry per CDR3 protein results from TCRdb running MiXCR on the 5' RACE reads. This table holds around 1.7 million distinct CDR3 sequences, under 35% found once. Source material: cord blood. All receptors derive from a newborn girl in good health. The CDR3 runs from the conserved cysteine through the conserved F or W. Fields, in order: clone size, V gene, J gene, D gene, CDR3 DNA, CDR3 protein. D genes are given only for firm matches. Rows may omit the clone size; those that give it use once, few, many or a size class.

abundance: -; v_gene: TRBV21-1; j_gene: TRBJ2-7; d_gene: -; CDR3nt: TGTGCCAGCAGCCCCTTCCGGGACGCCTCCTACGAGCAGTACTTC; CDR3aa: CASSPFRDASYEQYF
abundance: few; v_gene: TRBV5-5; j_gene: TRBJ1-2; d_gene: TRBD1; CDR3nt: TGTGCCAGCAGAGCGGACAGGGCCTTTAACTATGGCTACACCTTC; CDR3aa: CASRADRAFNYGYTF
abundance: -; v_gene: TRBV10-2; j_gene: TRBJ1-2; d_gene: TRBD1; CDR3nt: TGCGCCAGCAGTGGAGGGGGCGCACATGGCTGCACCTTC; CDR3aa: CASSGGGAHGCTF
abundance: few; v_gene: TRBV2; j_gene: TRBJ1-2; d_gene: -; CDR3nt: TGTGCCAGCAACCCCACAGGGAACTATGGCTACACCTTC; CDR3aa: CASNPTGNYGYTF
abundance: -; v_gene: TRBV11-2; j_gene: TRBJ2-7; d_gene: -; CDR3nt: TGTGCCAGCAGTGGGAGGGGGTTTGGGGTGACTTCCTACGAGCAGTACTTC; CDR3aa: CASSGRGFGVTSYEQYF
abundance: -; v_gene: TRBV5-1; j_gene: TRBJ2-6; d_gene: -; CDR3nt: TGCGCCAGCAGCTTCGGGACCTCTGGGGCCAACGTCCTGACTTTC; CDR3aa: CASSFGTSGANVLTF
abundance: many; v_gene: TRBV29-1; j_gene: TRBJ2-5; d_gene: -; CDR3nt: TGCAGCGCCCAGCACGGGGTACTCCAAGAGACCCAGTACTTC; CDR3aa: CSAQHGVLQETQYF
abundance: -; v_gene: TRBV20-1; j_gene: TRBJ2-7; d_gene: -; CDR3nt: TGCAGTGCTAGAGGACTAGGTTTATACGAGCAGTACTTC; CDR3aa: CSARGLGLYEQYF
abundance: -; v_gene: TRBV6-1; j_gene: TRBJ1-6; d_gene: -; CDR3nt: TGTGCCAGCAGTGGGACCCATTCACCCCTCCACTTT; CDR3aa: CASSGTHSPLHF
abundance: -; v_gene: TRBV12-3/TRBV12-4; j_gene: TRBJ2-1; d_gene: TRBD1; CDR3nt: TGTGCCAGCAGCCCCACAGGGGGCGCGAGGAATGAGCAGTTCTTC; CDR3aa: CASSPTGGARNEQFF
abundance: many; v_gene: TRBV10-3; j_gene: TRBJ2-6; d_gene: -; CDR3nt: TGTGCCATCAGGAGGGGTTCTGGGGCCAACGTCCTGACTTTC; CDR3aa: CAIRRGSGANVLTF
abundance: many; v_gene: TRBV5-1; j_gene: TRBJ2-1; d_gene: TRBD2; CDR3nt: TGCGCCAGCAGCCACAGGACTAGCGGATACAATGAGCAGTTCTTC; CDR3aa: CASSHRTSGYNEQFF
abundance: few; v_gene: TRBV11-2; j_gene: TRBJ2-7; d_gene: -; CDR3nt: TGTGCCAGCAGCTCTGTACGGAGCTCCTACGAGCAGTACTTC; CDR3aa: CASSSVRSSYEQYF
abundance: -; v_gene: TRBV7-6; j_gene: TRBJ2-5; d_gene: TRBD2; CDR3nt: TGTGCCAGCAGCTTAACCTGGAAGAAGGGACTAGCTCATCATGGGGCCCAGTACTTC; CDR3aa: CASSLTWKKGLAHHGAQYF
abundance: once; v_gene: TRBV5-6; j_gene: TRBJ2-5; d_gene: TRBD2; CDR3nt: TGTGCCAGCGGCTTGTCTCCTAGCGGAGAGACCCAGTACTTC; CDR3aa: CASGLSPSGETQYF
abundance: -; v_gene: TRBV19; j_gene: TRBJ2-1; d_gene: -; CDR3nt: TGTGCCAGTAGTATCTCTTGGGGTGAGCAGTTCTTC; CDR3aa: CASSISWGEQFF
abundance: few; v_gene: TRBV28; j_gene: TRBJ2-1; d_gene: -; CDR3nt: TGTGCCAGCAGTGTCGGACTACCGCGCAATGAGCAGTTCTTC; CDR3aa: CASSVGLPRNEQFF
abundance: -; v_gene: TRBV25-1; j_gene: TRBJ2-3; d_gene: -; CDR3nt: TGTGCCAGCAGGCAGGAGGGAACAGATACGCAGTATTTT; CDR3aa: CASRQEGTDTQYF
abundance: -; v_gene: TRBV7-9; j_gene: TRBJ2-7; d_gene: -; CDR3nt: TGTGCCAGCAGCTCCCGGCCGATTTACGAGCAGTACTTC; CDR3aa: CASSSRPIYEQYF
abundance: -; v_gene: TRBV10-3; j_gene: TRBJ2-3; d_gene: -; CDR3nt: TGTGCCATCAGACGAGTATCTAGCATAGATACGCAGTATTTT; CDR3aa: CAIRRVSSIDTQYF
abundance: many; v_gene: TRBV7-2; j_gene: TRBJ2-1; d_gene: -; CDR3nt: TGTGCCAGCAGCTTAGATCATTACAATGAGCAGTTCTTC; CDR3aa: CASSLDHYNEQFF
abundance: -; v_gene: TRBV3-1; j_gene: TRBJ1-1; d_gene: TRBD1; CDR3nt: TGTGCCAGCAGTCCCGGGACAGGGTCAAAAGCTTTCTTT; CDR3aa: CASSPGTGSKAFF
abundance: few; v_gene: TRBV3-1; j_gene: TRBJ2-1; d_gene: -; CDR3nt: TGTGCCAGCAGCCAAGGCGGGGGCAGGGTGTCGAATGAGCAGTTCTTC; CDR3aa: CASSQGGGRVSNEQFF
abundance: -; v_gene: TRBV20-1; j_gene: TRBJ2-7; d_gene: -; CDR3nt: TGCAGTGCTCACAGGGATACCGAGCAGTACTTC; CDR3aa: CSAHRDTEQYF
abundance: -; v_gene: TRBV29-1; j_gene: TRBJ2-1; d_gene: -; CDR3nt: TGCAGCGTTGGCTGGGGCGGTGAGCAGTTCTTC; CDR3aa: CSVGWGGEQFF
abundance: -; v_gene: TRBV2; j_gene: TRBJ2-3; d_gene: -; CDR3nt: TGTGCCACCCCTCATGGGACCTCCACTAGCACAGATACGCAGTATTTT; CDR3aa: CATPHGTSTSTDTQYF
abundance: few; v_gene: TRBV7-9; j_gene: TRBJ1-2; d_gene: -; CDR3nt: TGTGCCAGCAGCTTAGGGCAAAAGTCGGATGGCTACACCTTC; CDR3aa: CASSLGQKSDGYTF
abundance: few; v_gene: TRBV12-3/TRBV12-4; j_gene: TRBJ2-2; d_gene: TRBD2; CDR3nt: TGTGCCAGCAGAAAACCCCTACTGAGCGGGGTCCCTCCCAACACCGGGGAGCTGTTTTTT; CDR3aa: CASRKPLLSGVPPNTGELFF
abundance: -; v_gene: TRBV20-1; j_gene: TRBJ2-2; d_gene: TRBD1; CDR3nt: TGCAGTGCTTTGGGGGGACAGGGTAACGCCGGGGAGCTGTTTTTT; CDR3aa: CSALGGQGNAGELFF
abundance: few; v_gene: TRBV5-1; j_gene: TRBJ2-2; d_gene: TRBD2; CDR3nt: TGCGCCAGCAGCGTAACTAGCGGGATTGTAACCGGGGAGCTGTTTTTT; CDR3aa: CASSVTSGIVTGELFF
abundance: few; v_gene: TRBV4-2; j_gene: TRBJ1-1; d_gene: TRBD1; CDR3nt: TGTGCCAGCAGCCAAGCTAGACAGGGGAACACTGAAGCTTTCTTT; CDR3aa: CASSQARQGNTEAFF
abundance: -; v_gene: TRBV10-3; j_gene: TRBJ2-3; d_gene: -; CDR3nt: TGTGCCATCAGGGTCAGAGGCACAGATACGCAGTATTTT; CDR3aa: CAIRVRGTDTQYF
abundance: -; v_gene: TRBV11-2; j_gene: TRBJ2-7; d_gene: TRBD2; CDR3nt: TGTGCCAGCAGCGGACTAGCGGGAGGGACCTACGAGCAGTACTTC; CDR3aa: CASSGLAGGTYEQYF
abundance: few; v_gene: TRBV5-1; j_gene: TRBJ1-3; d_gene: -; CDR3nt: TGCGCCAGCAGCTCCACACAGGCGACTGGAAACACCATATATTTT; CDR3aa: CASSSTQATGNTIYF
abundance: few; v_gene: TRBV5-1; j_gene: TRBJ2-3; d_gene: -; CDR3nt: TGCGCCAGCAGCTTGGTAGCGACCACGCAGTATTTT; CDR3aa: CASSLVATTQYF
abundance: few; v_gene: TRBV6-1; j_gene: TRBJ2-7; d_gene: -; CDR3nt: TGTGCCAGCGCGCGGGACCGCCTCTACGAGCAGTACTTC; CDR3aa: CASARDRLYEQYF
abundance: -; v_gene: TRBV20-1; j_gene: TRBJ2-7; d_gene: TRBD2; CDR3nt: TGCAGTGCTAGCCCGGGGGGGCAGCGGGGGATGGGGGACGAGCAGTACTTC; CDR3aa: CSASPGGQRGMGDEQYF
abundance: -; v_gene: TRBV20-1; j_gene: TRBJ2-7; d_gene: TRBD2; CDR3nt: TGCAGTGCTTCAAGACTAGCCACGTACGAGCAGTACTTC; CDR3aa: CSASRLATYEQYF
abundance: few; v_gene: TRBV28; j_gene: TRBJ2-7; d_gene: -; CDR3nt: TGTGCCAGCAGTTCCCCCTTGGACCTCGAGCAGTACTTC; CDR3aa: CASSSPLDLEQYF
abundance: -; v_gene: TRBV7-2; j_gene: TRBJ2-3; d_gene: -; CDR3nt: TGTGCCAGCAGCTTATTCGGACAGACCTCCACAGATACGCAGTATTTT; CDR3aa: CASSLFGQTSTDTQYF
abundance: -; v_gene: TRBV7-9; j_gene: TRBJ1-1; d_gene: -; CDR3nt: TGTGCCAGCAGCTTTATCAAGTACAGGATCGGGGGCACTGAAGCTTTCTTT; CDR3aa: CASSFIKYRIGGTEAFF
abundance: few; v_gene: TRBV24-1; j_gene: TRBJ2-7; d_gene: -; CDR3nt: TGTGCCACCAGTGACCCCCGGGGCACAGGGAACGAGCAGTACTTC; CDR3aa: CATSDPRGTGNEQYF
abundance: few; v_gene: TRBV7-8; j_gene: TRBJ1-5; d_gene: -; CDR3nt: TGTGCCAGCCATACCGAAGGGGGTGAGGAGTATCCGTGGAGCAATCAGCCCCAGCATTTT; CDR3aa: CASHTEGGEEYPWSNQPQHF
abundance: -; v_gene: TRBV29-1; j_gene: TRBJ1-5; d_gene: -; CDR3nt: TGCAGCGTTGCCGACCCGAGTGCCAATCAGCCCCAGCATTTT; CDR3aa: CSVADPSANQPQHF
abundance: few; v_gene: TRBV4-1; j_gene: TRBJ1-2; d_gene: -; CDR3nt: TGCGCCAGCAGCCCCACGTTATACGGCCCCGAAAATGGCTACACCTTC; CDR3aa: CASSPTLYGPENGYTF
abundance: many; v_gene: TRBV5-1; j_gene: TRBJ2-3; d_gene: -; CDR3nt: TGTGCCAGCAGCTTAGCGGCTAGCACAGATACGCAGTATTTT; CDR3aa: CASSLAASTDTQYF
abundance: -; v_gene: TRBV4-2; j_gene: TRBJ2-3; d_gene: TRBD1; CDR3nt: TGTGTCAGCAGCCAAGAAATTGGGCAGGGGGCCTATACGCAGTATTTT; CDR3aa: CVSSQEIGQGAYTQYF
abundance: -; v_gene: TRBV30; j_gene: TRBJ2-7; d_gene: -; CDR3nt: TGTGCCTGGAGTGTACTTAGCGAGCAGTACTTC; CDR3aa: CAWSVLSEQYF
abundance: -; v_gene: TRBV29-1; j_gene: TRBJ1-3; d_gene: -; CDR3nt: TGCAGCGTTGAAATACGCGGCCCACGGCGGGGAAACACCATATATTTT; CDR3aa: CSVEIRGPRRGNTIYF
abundance: -; v_gene: TRBV30; j_gene: TRBJ1-2; d_gene: -; CDR3nt: TGTGCCTGGAGTGTAAAGTCGTCGGGAGGCTACACCTTC; CDR3aa: CAWSVKSSGGYTF
abundance: -; v_gene: TRBV28; j_gene: TRBJ2-7; d_gene: TRBD2; CDR3nt: TGTGCCAGCAGTTTAAGGGCGGGAGACGGGAAATCCTACGAGCAGTACTTC; CDR3aa: CASSLRAGDGKSYEQYF
abundance: -; v_gene: TRBV15; j_gene: TRBJ2-5; d_gene: TRBD2; CDR3nt: TGTGCCACCAGCATCGGAAGGGCGGGAGGACTGGAGACCCAGTACTTC; CDR3aa: CATSIGRAGGLETQYF
abundance: few; v_gene: TRBV13; j_gene: TRBJ1-2; d_gene: TRBD1; CDR3nt: TGTGCCAGCAGCACCCGCAGACGGGACAGTCCAAATTGGGTTAACTATGGCTACACCTTC; CDR3aa: CASSTRRRDSPNWVNYGYTF